Included here is one T cell receptor (beta chain) sequence, with context. This CDR3 has 12 amino acids. The entry originates in a study of CD8 T cells in Susac syndrome. Reverse transcription of roughly 0.5 to 1 ug RNA used random hexamers. The amplification used immunoSEQ multiplex PCR on TCR beta CDR3; it spanned 54 Vbeta and 13 Jbeta. One entry per CDR3 protein, called by TCRdb with MiXCR from the immunoSEQ multiplex PCR reads. The table has 200,000 or so distinct CDR3 sequences, around 90% seen once; the top ten hold less than 0.15%. This chain connects TRBV21-1 to TRBJ1-2. TRBV21-1 is assigned pseudogene status. The TCR was taken from a human donor with multiple sclerosis. Sequences were obtained from CD8+ T cells from PBMCs. CDR3 amino acids: CASSKDGSGYTF. CDR3 sequence (DNA): TGTGCCAGCAGCAAAGACGGGAGTGGCTACACCTTC.